This TCR beta chain was retrieved from a study of cytomegalovirus exposure and HLA in healthy donors. Findings of the study overall: The classifier reportedly diagnosed cytomegalovirus status with high sensitivity and specificity.

Details on this clone: The target antigen is unknown.

The repertoire was sequenced with immunoSEQ multiplex PCR; TCRdb's copy has only in-frame clones and lacks some. The sample yields more than 85,000 clones, about 92% seen once. The CDR3 runs to 14 residues. The chain is built from TRBV21-1 and TRBJ2-7; the listed D gene, TRBD1, was not tested against the DNA. TRBV21-1 is a listed pseudogene. The receptor was isolated from a woman aged 18-35 years in good health and CMV-seronegative. Sequencing used PBMCs. The CDR3 DNA reads as TGTGCCAGCAGCCAACAGGGGGCGGCCTACGAGCAGTACTTC. This gives the protein CASSQQGAAYEQYF.